This T cell receptor (beta chain) comes out of a study of Ad26.COV2.S vaccination and SARS-CoV-2 variants. Here immunoSEQ multiplex PCR was the method, and the copy in TCRdb shows in-frame clones only, minus some. Of roughly 270,000 clones listed, about 87% are singletons. CDR1 and CDR2 from the germline V gene are SNHLY and FYNNEI. The CDR3 totals 14 residues. The ends were cut back, 4 bases at V and 1 base at J, with 8 bases in the middle. Treatment in this sample: roughly 19 received Ad26.COV2.S at low or high dose, single or two shots; roughly 5 received placebo; per-sample allocation not given. Day 63 following the first vaccine or placebo injection was when the samples were taken.

The V gene is TRBV2, the J gene TRBJ1-5, with TRBD1 as a possible D gene (6 bases). The input for sequencing was peripheral blood, taken in a trial of Ad26.COV2.S vaccine versus placebo. This receptor was obtained from a person between 18 and 60 years old who received the Ad26.COV2.S COVID-19 vaccine or a placebo. The CDR3 coding sequence is TGTGCCAGCAGTGCAACAGGGAGCAATCAGCCCCAGCATTTT. As protein: CASSATGSNQPQHF.